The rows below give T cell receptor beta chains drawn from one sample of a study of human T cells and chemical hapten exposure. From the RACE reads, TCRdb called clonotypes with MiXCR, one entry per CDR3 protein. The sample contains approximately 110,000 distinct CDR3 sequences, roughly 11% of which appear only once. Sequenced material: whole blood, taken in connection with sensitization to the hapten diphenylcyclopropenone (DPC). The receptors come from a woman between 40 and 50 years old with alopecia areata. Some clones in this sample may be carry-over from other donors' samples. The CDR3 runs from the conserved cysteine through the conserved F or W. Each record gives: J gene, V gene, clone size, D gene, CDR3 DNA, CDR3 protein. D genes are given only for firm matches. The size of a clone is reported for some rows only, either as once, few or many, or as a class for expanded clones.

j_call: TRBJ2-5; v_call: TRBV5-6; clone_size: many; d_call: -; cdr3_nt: TGTGCCAGCAGCCCCGCGGGCTCCCAAGAGACCCAGTACTTC; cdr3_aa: CASSPAGSQETQYF
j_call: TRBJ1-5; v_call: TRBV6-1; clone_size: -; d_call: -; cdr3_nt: TGTGCCAGCATAATTTTCGGCGTCCGAACAGATCAGCCCCAGCATTTT; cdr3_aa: CASIIFGVRTDQPQHF
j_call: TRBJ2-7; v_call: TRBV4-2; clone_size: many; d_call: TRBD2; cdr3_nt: TGTGCCAGCAGCCAAGAACCCACCAGCGGGGGGGGGAGCTCCTACGAGCAGTACTTC; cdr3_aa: CASSQEPTSGGGSSYEQYF
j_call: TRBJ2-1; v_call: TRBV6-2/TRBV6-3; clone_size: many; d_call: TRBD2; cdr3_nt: TGTGCCAGCAGTTCTCGGGAGGCTAGCGGCTACAATGAGCAGTTCTTC; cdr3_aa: CASSSREASGYNEQFF
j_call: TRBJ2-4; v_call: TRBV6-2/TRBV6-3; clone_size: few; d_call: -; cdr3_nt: TGTGCCAGCAGTTATGAGGAAAACATTCAGTACTTC; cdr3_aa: CASSYEENIQYF
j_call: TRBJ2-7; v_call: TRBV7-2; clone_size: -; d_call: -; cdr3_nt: TGTGCCAGCAGCTTAGCGGGCACCTCTTTGGACTTC; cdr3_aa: CASSLAGTSLDF
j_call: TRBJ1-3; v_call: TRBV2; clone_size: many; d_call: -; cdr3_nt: TGTGCCAGCACCACAGTGGAGGGAAACACCATATATTTT; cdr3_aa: CASTTVEGNTIYF
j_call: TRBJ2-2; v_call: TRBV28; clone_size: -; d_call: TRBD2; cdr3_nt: TGTGCCAGCAGAGCGGGAGGATGGACCGGGGAGCTGTTTTTT; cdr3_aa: CASRAGGWTGELFF
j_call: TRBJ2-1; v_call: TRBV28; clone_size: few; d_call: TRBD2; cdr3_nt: TGTGCCAGCGGACTAGCGGGAGGGCCGAGGAGGGATGAGCAGTTCTTC; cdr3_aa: CASGLAGGPRRDEQFF
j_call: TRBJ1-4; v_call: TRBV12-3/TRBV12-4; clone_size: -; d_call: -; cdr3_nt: TGTGCCAGCAGTTTCAACCCCCCAGCTAATGAAAAACTGTTTTTT; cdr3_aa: CASSFNPPANEKLFF
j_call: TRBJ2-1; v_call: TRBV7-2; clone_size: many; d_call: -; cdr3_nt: TGTGCCAGCAGCTTAGTACAGGGAACCTACAATGAGCAGTTCTTC; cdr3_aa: CASSLVQGTYNEQFF
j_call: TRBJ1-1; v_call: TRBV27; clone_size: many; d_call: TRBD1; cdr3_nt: TGTGCCAGCAGTCGGGACAGGGTAACTGAAGCTTTCTTT; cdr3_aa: CASSRDRVTEAFF
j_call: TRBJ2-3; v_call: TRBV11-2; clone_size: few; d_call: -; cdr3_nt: TGTGCCAGCAGCTTAGGCGTTGGGGGTGGCGGTAACACAGATACGCAGTATTTT; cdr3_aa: CASSLGVGGGGNTDTQYF
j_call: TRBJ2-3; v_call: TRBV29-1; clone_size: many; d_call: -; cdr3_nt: TGCAGCGTTGAATCTCGGGTCGCCACAGATACGCAGTATTTT; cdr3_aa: CSVESRVATDTQYF
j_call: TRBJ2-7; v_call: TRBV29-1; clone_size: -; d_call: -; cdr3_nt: TGCAGCGTTGTAGAGGATAGCTTGTTCGAGCAGTACTTC; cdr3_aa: CSVVEDSLFEQYF
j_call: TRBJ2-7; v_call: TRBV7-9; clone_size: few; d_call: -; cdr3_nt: TGTGCCAGCAGCTCCCTTTTCCCGGACTCCTACGAGCAGTACTTC; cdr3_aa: CASSSLFPDSYEQYF
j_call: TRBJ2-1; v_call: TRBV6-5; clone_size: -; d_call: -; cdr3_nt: TGTGCCAGCGCCTTTATGGCGGGGATCAATGAGCAGTTCTTC; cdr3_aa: CASAFMAGINEQFF
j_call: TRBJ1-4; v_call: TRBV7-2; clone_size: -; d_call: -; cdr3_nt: TGTGCCAGCAGCTTAGCAGGGATTGAAAAACTGTTTTTT; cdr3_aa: CASSLAGIEKLFF
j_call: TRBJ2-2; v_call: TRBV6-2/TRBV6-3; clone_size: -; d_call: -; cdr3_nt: TGTGCCAGCACCTACGTCGGGGTCGGGGAGCTGTTTTTT; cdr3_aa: CASTYVGVGELFF
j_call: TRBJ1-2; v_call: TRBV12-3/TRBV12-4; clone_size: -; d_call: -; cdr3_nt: TGTGCCAGCACCCAAGCGGGACGGGGGGGGACTGGCTATGGCTACACCTTC; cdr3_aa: CASTQAGRGGTGYGYTF